The 30 T cell receptor beta chains below all came from one sample that was sequenced in a study of human thymus T cells. Sequencing was performed with immunoSEQ multiplex PCR; in TCRdb, only in-frame clones are kept and a portion is missing. Among 45,000 to 50,000 clones listed, 95% were seen once. Input material: blood. Every receptor here comes from a girl under three years old with a congenital heart defect but otherwise immunologically healthy.

The rearrangement uses TRBV30 and TRBJ2-6, with D perhaps TRBD2 (6 bases). V lost 2 bases and J lost 4, with 9 bases in between. CDR1 and CDR2 (germline): GTSNPN, SVGIG (reference sequence). The CDR3 extends over 14 amino acids. The CDR3 DNA sequence: TGTGCCTGGAGTTGGGCGGGGGGGGCCAACGTCCTGACTTTC. This encodes CAWSWAGGANVLTF.

The genes are TRBV5-1 and TRBJ2-5; TRBD2 matches 11 bases. Germline lookup yields CDR1 SGHRS and CDR2 YFSETQ. V lost 5 bases to trimming and J lost 5 bases; unmatched junction nucleotides: 5. The CDR3 is 14 amino acids. The CDR3 loop is CASRQIAGGETQYF. The CDR3 coding sequence is TGCGCCAGCAGACAGATAGCGGGAGGGGAGACCCAGTACTTC.

The chain is built from TRBV6-5 and TRBJ1-1, with no clear D. In germline, CDR1 is MNHEY, CDR2 SVGAGI. Trimming removed 6 bases at V and 3 bases at J, with 11 bases between. CDR3 length equals 13 residues. The CDR3 nucleotides are TGTGCCAGCAGCGAACTTCGGTACACTGAAGCTTTCTTT. Amino acids: CASSELRYTEAFF.

In its sample, this clone was seen once. The chain carries TRBV5-4 and TRBJ2-7; D is possibly TRBD1 (5 bases). CDR3 length equals 15 residues. V lost 0 bases, J lost 4 bases, and 14 bases lay in between. Germline V gives CDR1 SGHNT, CDR2 YYREEE (reference sequence). In nucleotides, the CDR3 is TGTGCCAGCAGCTTGGGTTTGACAGCACGTTACGAGCAGTACTTC. This translates into CASSLGLTARYEQYF. Full variable domain (rest looked up from reference TRBV5-4 and TRBJ2-7): ETGVTQSPTHLIKTRGQQVTLRCSSQSGHNTVSWYQQALGQGPQFIFQYYREEENGRGNFPPRFSGLQFPNYSSELNVNALELDDSALYLCASSLGLTARYEQYFGPGTRLTVT.

V usage is TRBV27 and J usage is TRBJ2-1; D gene unclear. The germline V and J ends were trimmed by 0 bases and 5 bases, with 5 bases remaining between them. In germline, CDR1 is MNHEY, CDR2 SMNVEV (reference sequence). The CDR3 sequence is 13 residues long. CDR3 loop: CASSLSRNNEQFF. In DNA form, the CDR3 reads TGTGCCAGCAGTTTATCGCGGAACAATGAGCAGTTCTTC.

The table lists this clone with a count of one. The rearrangement links TRBV5-1 to TRBJ1-5; D not resolved. Germline values: CDR1 SGHRS, CDR2 YFSETQ. Trimming cost V 5 bases and J 3 bases, with 9 bases left between them. The length of the CDR3 is 13 residues. The CDR3 here is CASRINFNQPQHF. CDR3 DNA sequence: TGCGCCAGCAGAATCAACTTCAATCAGCCCCAGCATTTT.

The CDR3 DNA reads as TGTGCCAGCAGTTGGGTACAGTTTAATGAAAAACTGTTTTTT. This sequence encodes CASSWVQFNEKLFF. This chain links TRBV28 with TRBJ1-4; no reliable D call. V was shortened by 4 bases and J by 4 bases, with 10 bases between the two germline ends. CDR3 length equals 14 residues. In germline, CDR1 is MDHEN, CDR2 SYDVKM.

The V gene is TRBV6-6, the J gene TRBJ1-4; the D gene is possibly TRBD1 (6 bases). CDR3 size: 14 residues. Per the germline V gene, CDR1 is MNHNY and CDR2 is SVGAGI (reference sequence). Trimming left V 1 base short and J 13 bases short, with 16 bases between. The chain's CDR3 is CASSYWWGHSGLFF. The CDR3 coding sequence is TGTGCCAGCAGTTACTGGTGGGGACACTCGGGACTGTTTTTT.

The chain couples TRBV7-2 to TRBJ2-7; D remains ambiguous. V was trimmed by 5 bases and J by 4 bases, leaving 12 bases between them. Germline V CDR1 and CDR2: SGHTA, FQGNSA. The CDR3 consists of 13 residues. The DNA of the CDR3 is TGTGCCAGCAGCCCCTCCCTAGGGTACGAGCAGTACTTC. Protein sequence: CASSPSLGYEQYF.

The chain combines TRBV18 with TRBJ1-1, with 7 bases lining up with TRBD1. CDR1 and CDR2 from the germline V gene are KGHSH and LQKENI. CDR3 length equals 14 residues. V lost 5 bases, J lost 4 bases, and 7 bases stayed unmatched. CDR3: CASSVTGVSTEAFF. The CDR3 coding sequence is TGTGCCAGCTCAGTCACAGGGGTAAGCACTGAAGCTTTCTTT.

The rearrangement uses TRBV12-5 and TRBJ2-7; TRBD1 matches at 8 bases. Germline V gene lookup returns CDR1 LGHNT and CDR2 FRNRAP. This CDR3 has 14 amino acids. V trimming: 3 bases; J trimming: 4 bases; junction bases outside the gene matches: 5. The DNA for the CDR3 is TGTGCTAGTGGTTTAGGGCAGGGGGCGTACGAGCAGTACTTC. Encoded protein: CASGLGQGAYEQYF.

The chain couples TRBV27 to TRBJ2-1; no definite D call. This CDR3 has 14 residues. Germline-derived CDR1 and CDR2 are MNHEY and SMNVEV (reference sequence). The germline V and J ends were trimmed by 4 bases and 0 bases, with 7 bases remaining between them. The CDR3 nucleotides read TGTGCCAGCAGTTCGATAAACTCCTACAATGAGCAGTTCTTC. Encoded protein: CASSSINSYNEQFF.

The gene calls are TRBV5-4 and TRBJ2-7, with 9 bases aligning to TRBD1. There are 15 residues in the CDR3. Trimming took 4 bases from V and 2 from J; bases not matched to a gene: 7. CDR1 and CDR2 from the germline V gene are SGHNT and YYREEE (reference sequence). CDR3 loop: CASSAGTGLPYEQYF. CDR3 bases: TGTGCCAGCAGCGCCGGGACAGGGCTTCCCTACGAGCAGTACTTC.

The V gene is TRBV2, the J gene TRBJ2-5, with a tentative D call TRBD2 (5 bases). The length of the CDR3 is 15 residues. Germline lookup yields CDR1 SNHLY and CDR2 FYNNEI. With 6 bases removed from V and 3 bases from J, the gap between germline ends came to 17 bases. The CDR3 coding sequence is TGTGCCAGCAGGAACCAACTAGGTGGGGAAGAGACCCAGTACTTC. The encoded protein is CASRNQLGGEETQYF.

The gene calls are TRBV7-4 and TRBJ2-3; 9 nucleotides agree with TRBD2. The CDR3 is 19 residues long. Germline lookup yields CDR1 SGHVT and CDR2 SQSDAQ. V was pared by 4 bases and J by 5 bases, with 19 bases of the junction left unmatched. The CDR3 sequence: CASSSRRGIWREGLDTQYF. The CDR3 DNA is TGTGCCAGCAGCTCACGCAGGGGGATATGGCGGGAGGGCCTAGATACGCAGTATTTT.

This chain uses TRBV21-1 with TRBJ1-3. TRBV21-1 is a pseudogene locus. This CDR3 comprises 17 residues. In nucleotides, the CDR3 is TGTGCCAGCAGCAAAGACACGGCCTGGTCAATCGGAAACACCATATATTTT. It yields the protein CASSKDTAWSIGNTIYF.

This rearrangement joins TRBV15 to TRBJ2-5; no reliable D call. Germline V CDR1 and CDR2: LNHNV, YYDKDF (reference sequence). With 3 bases removed from V and 4 bases from J, the gap between germline ends came to 6 bases. The CDR3 runs to 12 residues. In DNA form, the CDR3 reads TGTGCCACCAGCAGGGCTTTAGAGACCCAGTACTTC. This encodes CATSRALETQYF.

The chain combines TRBV5-6 with TRBJ2-2, with TRBD2 as a possible D gene (6 bases). Germline V gene sequence: CDR1 SGHDT, CDR2 YYEEEE. There are 13 residues in the CDR3. Trimming took off 5 bases at V and 6 bases at J, with 11 bases between the two ends. The chain's CDR3 is CASRGWGAGELFF. The CDR3 DNA reads as TGTGCCAGCAGAGGGTGGGGGGCCGGGGAGCTGTTTTTT.

The V gene is TRBV2, the J gene TRBJ1-5; D remains ambiguous. Germline CDR1 is SNHLY and CDR2 is FYNNEI. The V and J ends lost 6 bases and 6 bases respectively, with 15 bases between them. The CDR3 is made up of 14 amino acids. This CDR3 reads CASSATTSSQPQHF. CDR3 sequence (DNA): TGTGCCAGCAGCGCCACGACCTCAAGTCAGCCCCAGCATTTT.

The chain carries TRBV27 and TRBJ2-3; TRBD2 agrees at 13 bases. The CDR3 sequence is 16 residues long. V trimming: 4 bases; J trimming: 4 bases; junction bases outside the gene matches: 5. Per the germline V gene, CDR1 is MNHEY and CDR2 is SMNVEV (reference sequence). The CDR3 loop reads CASSWGTSGIADTQYF. The CDR3 bases are TGTGCCAGCAGTTGGGGGACTAGCGGGATTGCAGATACGCAGTATTTT.

In this sample, this clone turned up a few times. The chain combines TRBV18 with TRBJ2-3; TRBD1 aligns across 7 bases. This CDR3 comprises 13 residues. The germline CDR1 and CDR2 sequences are KGHSH and LQKENI. V gave up 6 bases and J gave up 1 base; unmatched junction bases: 1. The CDR3 reads CASSDRGTDTQYF. CDR3 nucleotide sequence: TGTGCCAGCTCCGACAGGGGCACAGATACGCAGTATTTT.

The chain links TRBV10-3 to TRBJ2-7, with D possibly TRBD1 on 5 matching bases. Germline V gene sequence: CDR1 ENHRY, CDR2 SYGVKD. V was pared by 10 bases and J by 5 bases, with 27 bases between. The CDR3 has 16 residues. The CDR3 spells CATSPLGRASDNEQYF. The DNA for the CDR3 is TGTGCCACCTCCCCCCTGGGGCGTGCCTCAGACAACGAGCAGTACTTC.

CDR3 DNA: TGTGCCAGCAGCTTGGACAGGTCGACCTACGAGCAGTACTTC. It codes for CASSLDRSTYEQYF. The chain uses TRBV11-1 and TRBJ2-7, with 7 bases lining up with TRBD1. The CDR3 sequence is 14 residues long. V lost 3 bases and J lost 2; bases outside the gene matches: 4. The germline gives CDR1 SGHAT, CDR2 FQDESV (reference sequence).

The CDR3 nucleotides read TGTGCCAGCGAACAGGGGACTGAAGCTTTCTTT. Its protein is CASEQGTEAFF. The chain joins TRBV27 to TRBJ1-1; 7 bases are shared with TRBD1. Germline V gene data show CDR1 as MNHEY and CDR2 as SMNVEV (reference sequence). The CDR3 totals 11 residues. Trimming cost V 8 bases and J 5 bases; bases outside gene matches: 2.

This clone was recorded only once. The rearrangement joins TRBV28 to TRBJ2-7, with D unclear. Germline CDR1 MDHEN, CDR2 SYDVKM. The length of the CDR3 is 14 residues. V was trimmed by 7 bases and J by 5 bases, leaving 18 bases between them. The DNA for the CDR3 is TGTGCCAGCAATTGGATTTGGGGTAGGGACGAGCAGTACTTC. Residues: CASNWIWGRDEQYF.

This sequence joins TRBV15 and TRBJ2-1; the D call may be TRBD1 or TRBD2 (5 bases each). V was pared by 8 bases and J by 0 bases, with 17 bases between. Germline V gene lookup returns CDR1 LNHNV and CDR2 YYDKDF (reference sequence). CDR3 size: 16 residues. CDR3 sequence (DNA): TGTGCCACCCGCACTTGGGACGTACCCTCCTACAATGAGCAGTTCTTC. Encoded protein: CATRTWDVPSYNEQFF.

The chain combines TRBV28 with TRBJ1-5, with 8 bases identical to TRBD1. The CDR3 loop spans 14 amino acids. Trimming removed 5 bases from V and 6 bases from J; junction bases left unmatched: 6. Germline V CDR1 and CDR2: MDHEN, SYDVKM. The CDR3 loop is CASSTSQGAQPQHF. The DNA of the CDR3 is TGTGCCAGCAGTACAAGTCAGGGGGCTCAGCCCCAGCATTTT. The variable domain in full, completed from reference TRBV28 and TRBJ1-5, reads DVKVTQSSRYLVKRTGEKVFLECVQDMDHENMFWYRQDPGLGLRLIYFSYDVKMKEKGDIPEGYSVSREKKERFSLILESASTNQTSMYLCASSTSQGAQPQHFGDGTRLSIL.

The gene calls are TRBV13 and TRBJ2-3; D call uncertain. The germline CDR1 and CDR2 sequences are PRHDT and FYEKMQ (reference sequence). Trimming removed 2 bases at V and 1 base at J, with 4 bases between. The CDR3 contains 13 residues. The CDR3, as DNA: TGTGCCAGCAGCTTATTTGGCACAGATACGCAGTATTTT. Its translation: CASSLFGTDTQYF.

The J gene is TRBJ2-1, the V gene TRBV2; 11 bases line up with TRBD2. There are 15 residues in the CDR3. Germline CDR1 reads SNHLY; CDR2 reads FYNNEI. The junction had 12 bases not matched to a gene; V was cut back by 8 bases and J by 9 bases. The CDR3 DNA follows: TGTGCCAGCTCATACGGGACTAGCGGTACGGGTGAGCAGTTCTTC. Translated: CASSYGTSGTGEQFF.

The V and J genes are TRBV4-2 and TRBJ2-1, with D possibly TRBD2 on 6 matching bases. The germline gives CDR1 LGHNA, CDR2 YNFKEQ. The CDR3 loop spans 16 amino acids. Trimming took off 1 base at V and 6 bases at J, with 16 bases between the two ends. The CDR3 DNA follows: TGTGCCAGCAGCCAAGTTCAACCGGGACTCTTCAATGAGCAGTTCTTC. Protein product: CASSQVQPGLFNEQFF.